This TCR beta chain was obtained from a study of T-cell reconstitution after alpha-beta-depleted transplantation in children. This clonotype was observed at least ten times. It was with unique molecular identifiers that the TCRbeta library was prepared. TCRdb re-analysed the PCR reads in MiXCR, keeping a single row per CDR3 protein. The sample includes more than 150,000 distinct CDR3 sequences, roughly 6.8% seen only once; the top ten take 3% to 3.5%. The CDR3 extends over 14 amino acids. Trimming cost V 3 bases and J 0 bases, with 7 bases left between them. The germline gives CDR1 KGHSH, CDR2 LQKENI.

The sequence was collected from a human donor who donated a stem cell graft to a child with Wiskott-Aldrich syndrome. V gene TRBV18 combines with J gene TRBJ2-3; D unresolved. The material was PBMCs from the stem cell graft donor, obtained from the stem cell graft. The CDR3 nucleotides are TGTGCCAGCTCACCGATAACTAGCACAGATACGCAGTATTTT. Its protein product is CASSPITSTDTQYF.